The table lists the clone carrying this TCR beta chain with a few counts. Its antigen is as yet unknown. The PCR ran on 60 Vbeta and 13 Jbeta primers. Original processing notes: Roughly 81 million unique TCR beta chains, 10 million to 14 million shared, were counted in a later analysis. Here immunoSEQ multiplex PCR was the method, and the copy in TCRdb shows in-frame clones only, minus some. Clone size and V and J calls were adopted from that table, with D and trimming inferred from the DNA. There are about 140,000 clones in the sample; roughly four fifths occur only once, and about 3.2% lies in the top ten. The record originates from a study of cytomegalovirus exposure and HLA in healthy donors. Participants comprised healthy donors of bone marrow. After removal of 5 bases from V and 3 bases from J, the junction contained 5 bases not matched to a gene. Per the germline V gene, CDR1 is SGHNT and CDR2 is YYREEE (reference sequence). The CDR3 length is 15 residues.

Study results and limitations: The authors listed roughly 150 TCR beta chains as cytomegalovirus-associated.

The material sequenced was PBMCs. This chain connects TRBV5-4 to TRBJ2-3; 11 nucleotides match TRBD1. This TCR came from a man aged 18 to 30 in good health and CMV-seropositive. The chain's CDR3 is CASSAGTGGTDTQYF. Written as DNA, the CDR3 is TGTGCCAGCAGTGCGGGGACAGGGGGTACAGATACGCAGTATTTT.